The source of this T cell receptor beta chain is a study of blood T cell repertoires in COVID-19. Clones were sequenced by immunoSEQ multiplex PCR, and TCRdb holds only the in-frame ones, with some missing. The sample lists under 250,000 clones, approximately 91% seen once, with around 0.86% in the top ten. Germline V gene sequence: CDR1 SQVTM, CDR2 ANQGSEA. The V gene end was trimmed by 5 bases and the J gene end by 1 base; junction bases not matched to a gene: 5. The CDR3 covers 14 residues. The J gene is TRBJ2-5, the V gene TRBV29-1, with 9 bases aligning to TRBD2. Specimen: peripheral blood. The clonotype originates from a man aged 25-45 years with COVID-19, enrolled during active disease. CDR3 loop: CSVQSGGTQETQYF. Here the CDR3 DNA reads TGCAGCGTTCAGAGCGGGGGGACCCAAGAGACCCAGTACTTC.